Sequencing of this T cell receptor beta chain was carried out in a study of T cell responses to AZD1222 COVID-19 vaccine (dated by TCRdb to 2020 to 2022). Background on the whole study: TCR sequencing covered 230 or so trial participants: 200 to 220 given two doses of AZD1222 and approximately 25 given two doses of MenACWY control vaccine. Enrollment into the trials was organized by age into subgroups of 18-55, 56-69 and 70-plus years, and those subgroups contained about 160, 30 and 59 TCR-sequenced participants, respectively.

Findings and caveats that apply to the study as a whole: Nearly half of unique spike-specific TCRs reportedly recognized epitopes outside regions mutated in the B.1.351 and B.1.1.7 variants. In the small 56-69-year group, the increase in depth fell short of significance, most likely because of low power. After two AZD1222 doses, both the breadth and the depth of spike-specific TCRs were significantly higher than at day 0 and than in MenACWY recipients. Participants were mostly white British and included more females than males, and it was suggested by the authors that clonal diversity may have been underestimated. The vaccine-associated CD4 TCRs covered the entire spike protein, and the dominant responses fell in regions 160-218 and 743-854. Only a handful of AZD1222 recipients were SARS-CoV-2 seropositive at baseline, limiting conclusions about previously exposed vaccinees. No day 14 peak-response samples were available, so repertoires were characterized only after the peak T cell response.

In its sample, this clone was seen once. Its antigen is unknown. Qualities for individual bases were not recorded, and no much larger clone is one base off. The sample's time point label, decoded: about 28 days (+/-7) after the second vaccine dose. AZD1222 recipients whose second dose came at about 4 weeks and those whose second dose came at about 12 weeks were combined into one group, since spike-specific TCR depth and breadth did not differ between the two schedules. Samples from vaccinated people were obtained from the UK trials COV001 and COV002, which included a single-blind randomized controlled phase 2/3 trial of AZD1222 (ChAdOx1 nCoV-19) in healthy adults. For TCRbeta chain sequencing, PBMC samples were collected from trial participants at day 0 and at day 28 after the second dose. The germline V gene encodes CDR1 GTSNPN and CDR2 SVGIG (reference sequence). V sheds 3 bases and J sheds 3 bases, leaving 12 bases between their ends. Counted from cysteine to phenylalanine, this CDR3 has 14 amino acids. The sequence is cut down to CDR3 DNA, 42 bases in frame from base 1.

The CDR3 regions of human TCRbeta chains were analyzed by immunosequencing. Per the authors' processing: TCRs in the repertoires were matched against a reference library of SARS-CoV-2-specific TCRs that had been generated with the MIRA antigen-specificity platform. Breadth meant the fraction of unique TCRs that were SARS-CoV-2-associated, whereas depth meant the fraction of total T cells that were SARS-CoV-2-associated. Using the MIRA data, each spike-specific TCR was mapped to the spike region that the TCR reacts to and placed in a CD4 or CD8 class. Log10-transformed breadth and depth values were compared by one-way ANOVA with Sidak's multiple comparisons tests. TCRdb holds this immuneACCESS table with in-frame rearrangements only. Some clones are missing; in checked studies, unresolved V genes explain under half, and the rest has no known cause. The V and J calls and clone size were taken over from that table, and D and trimming were inferred from the DNA. For this sample there are 150,000 to 190,000 clones; 90% appear just once. The ten largest account for approximately 1.6% of the sample.

The chain is encoded by TRBV30 joined to TRBJ2-1; the D segment might be TRBD1 or TRBD2, since each matches 6 bases. The source of this sequence is an adult who received the AZD1222 COVID-19 vaccine. The input for sequencing was peripheral blood, taken 28 days after the second AZD1222 dose. The sequenced DNA: TGTGCCTGGAGCCGAGGGGGGCTCTACAATGAGCAGTTCTTC. Translated, it gives CAWSRGGLYNEQFF.